A selection of T cell receptor beta chains follows, all from one sample in a study of cytomegalovirus exposure and HLA in healthy donors. TCRdb's table, derived via immunoSEQ multiplex PCR, lists solely in-frame clones and lacks some. The data hold 95,000 to 100,000 clones, with 76% observed a single time. The sequenced material came from PBMCs. These receptors all stem from a woman aged 60-75 years in good health and CMV-seropositive. Each CDR3 is given with its conserved first and last residue. The D gene is left open where the match is weak. Where a row states a size, it is once, few, many or the class of an expanded clone; other rows omit it.

v_gene,j_gene,d_gene,abundance,CDR3aa,CDR3nt
TRBV5-6,TRBJ2-1,.,.,CASSLAGEVPGEQFF,TGTGCCAGCAGCTTGGCGGGAGAGGTTCCAGGTGAGCAGTTCTTC
TRBV6-6,TRBJ1-2,.,few,CASSSQGGYTF,TGTGCCAGCAGTAGCCAGGGTGGCTACACCTTC
TRBV23-1,TRBJ1-6,.,.,CAGRGSPNSPLHF,TGCGCCGGGCGGGGCAGCCCTAATTCACCCCTCCACTTT
TRBV6-6,TRBJ2-7,.,.,CASSKSTGTSYEQYF,TGTGCCAGCAGTAAATCAACAGGAACCTCCTACGAGCAGTACTTC
TRBV2,TRBJ2-1,.,.,CASSGGTYYNEQFF,TGTGCCAGCAGTGGAGGGACTTACTACAATGAGCAGTTCTTC
TRBV19,TRBJ2-7,TRBD1,.,CASSIGTGTGGGEQYF,TGTGCCAGTAGTATAGGTACCGGGACAGGGGGCGGCGAGCAGTACTTC
TRBV5-1,TRBJ2-7,TRBD2,.,CASSLPAGVGEQYF,TGCGCCAGCAGCTTACCAGCGGGAGTTGGGGAGCAGTACTTC
TRBV4-2,TRBJ2-7,TRBD2,once,CASSPEAGGTDEQYF,TGTGCCAGCAGCCCCGAAGCGGGAGGGACCGACGAGCAGTACTTC
TRBV6-6,TRBJ2-2,.,.,CASGQARGGSAGELFF,TGTGCCAGCGGACAAGCCCGCGGAGGGTCCGCCGGGGAGCTGTTTTTT
TRBV7-2,TRBJ2-3,.,.,CASSSPGMTDTQYF,TGTGCCAGCAGCTCGCCAGGGATGACAGATACGCAGTATTTT
TRBV15,TRBJ2-1,TRBD2,once,CATSRDRGRSNEQFF,TGTGCCACCAGCAGAGATCGCGGGAGATCGAATGAGCAGTTCTTC
TRBV19,TRBJ2-2,TRBD2,.,CASILGASGTNTGELFF,TGTGCCAGTATCTTGGGGGCTAGCGGGACGAACACCGGGGAGCTGTTTTTT
TRBV19,TRBJ1-3,.,.,CASSISATGNTIYF,TGTGCCAGTAGTATTTCTGCTACTGGAAACACCATATATTTT
TRBV4-1,TRBJ2-1,TRBD2,.,CASSQGPRGSSYNEQFF,TGCGCCAGCAGCCAAGGTCCGCGGGGGAGCTCCTACAATGAGCAGTTCTTC
TRBV27,TRBJ2-5,TRBD1,.,CASSLSPGQGLETQYF,TGTGCCAGCAGTTTATCTCCGGGACAGGGTTTGGAGACCCAGTACTTC
TRBV7-3,TRBJ2-7,.,.,CASSLGPSNEQYF,TGTGCCAGCAGCTTAGGCCCATCAAACGAGCAGTACTTC
TRBV28,TRBJ1-4,.,few,CASSSGGYNEKLFF,TGTGCCAGCTCCAGCGGGGGGTATAATGAAAAACTGTTTTTT
TRBV19,TRBJ2-1,TRBD2,once,CASSTLAGKNEQFF,TGTGCCAGTAGTACCCTAGCGGGGAAAAATGAGCAGTTCTTC
TRBV28,TRBJ1-1,.,.,CASIPRRRNTEAFF,TGTGCCAGCATACCTAGGCGTAGGAACACTGAAGCTTTCTTT
TRBV28,TRBJ1-1,.,.,CASSLSNTEAFF,TGTGCCAGCAGTTTGTCAAACACTGAAGCTTTCTTT
TRBV5-6,TRBJ1-5,.,few,CASSLKQGGQPQHF,TGTGCCAGCAGCTTGAAACAGGGAGGGCAGCCCCAGCATTTT
TRBV6-6,TRBJ1-4,.,few,CASTPGKEKLFF,TGTGCCAGCACCCCAGGGAAGGAAAAACTGTTTTTT
TRBV6-1,TRBJ2-1,.,few,CASSGDSMAVSYNEQFF,TGTGCCAGCAGTGGGGACTCAATGGCGGTTTCCTACAATGAGCAGTTCTTC
TRBV9,TRBJ2-7,TRBD2,.,CASSPRTSGTYEQYF,TGTGCCAGCAGCCCCCGGACTAGCGGCACCTACGAGCAGTACTTC
TRBV12-5,TRBJ2-7,TRBD1,.,CASASETGSSYEQYF,TGTGCTAGCGCGTCCGAGACAGGGAGCTCCTACGAGCAGTACTTC
TRBV6-6,TRBJ2-2,TRBD2,.,CASSYSLAGNTGELFF,TGTGCCAGCAGTTACTCGCTAGCGGGAAACACCGGGGAGCTGTTTTTT
TRBV6-5,TRBJ2-7,TRBD2,.,CASKRREGRQEQYF,TGTGCCAGCAAAAGGCGGGAGGGCCGGCAAGAGCAGTACTTC
TRBV4-1,TRBJ1-2,.,few,CASSHGGGNYGYTF,TGCGCCAGCAGCCACGGGGGAGGGAACTATGGCTACACCTTC
TRBV15,TRBJ2-5,TRBD2,.,CATSRATSGRSRGETQYF,TGTGCCACCAGCAGAGCTACTAGCGGGAGATCGAGAGGAGAGACCCAGTACTTC
TRBV28,TRBJ2-3,TRBD1,.,CASSSGQGGKDTQYF,TGTGCCAGCAGCTCTGGACAGGGAGGAAAAGATACGCAGTATTTT
TRBV18,TRBJ2-7,TRBD1,.,CASSLGQGGYEQYF,TGTGCCAGCTCACTGGGACAGGGGGGCTACGAGCAGTACTTC
TRBV5-4,TRBJ2-7,TRBD1,once,CASSLQGINPYEQYF,TGTGCCAGCAGCCTACAGGGGATAAATCCCTACGAGCAGTACTTC
TRBV19,TRBJ1-5,.,medium-sized,CASSIRDQPQHF,TGTGCCAGTAGTATCAGGGATCAGCCCCAGCATTTT
TRBV6-1,TRBJ1-2,.,.,CASSEQGNNYGYTF,TGTGCCAGCAGTGAGCAGGGTAATAACTATGGCTACACCTTC
TRBV11-2,TRBJ1-2,TRBD1,few,CASSPGTVYGYTF,TGTGCCAGCAGCCCCGGGACAGTCTATGGCTACACCTTC
TRBV28,TRBJ1-1,.,.,CASSTTVNTEAFF,TGTGCCAGCAGTACGACAGTTAACACTGAAGCTTTCTTT
TRBV5-1,TRBJ1-5,TRBD1,few,CASSWTGSENQPQHF,TGCGCCAGCAGCTGGACAGGATCGGAGAATCAGCCCCAGCATTTT
TRBV9,TRBJ2-5,TRBD1,once,CASSVLGQGEETQYF,TGTGCCAGCAGCGTCCTGGGACAGGGGGAAGAGACCCAGTACTTC
TRBV30,TRBJ2-1,.,.,CAWMREGSYNEQFF,TGTGCCTGGATGCGGGAAGGATCCTACAATGAGCAGTTCTTC
TRBV6-6,TRBJ1-1,TRBD1,.,CASSHPGQGIEAFF,TGTGCCAGCAGTCACCCGGGACAGGGGATCGAAGCTTTCTTT
TRBV7-8,TRBJ2-1,.,once,CASGRERREQFF,TGTGCCAGCGGTCGAGAGCGCAGAGAGCAGTTCTTC
TRBV5-1,TRBJ1-1,.,.,CASSDFTGGGSEAFF,TGCGCCAGCAGCGACTTCACGGGAGGGGGTTCTGAAGCTTTCTTT